Shown below are 22 T cell receptor beta chains from a single sample sequenced in a study of blood T cell repertoires in COVID-19. Libraries were prepared by immunoSEQ multiplex PCR; TCRdb keeps only in-frame clonotypes and omits some of them. The data contain a few hundred thousand clones, 75% to 90% of them singletons. Sequencing was carried out using PBMCs or T cells enriched from blood (not recorded which). The receptors come from a man aged 30-40 years who had recovered from COVID-19.

This clone appeared a single time. This sequence joins TRBV29-1 and TRBJ2-1; 9 bases are shared with TRBD2. Germline V CDR1 and CDR2: SQVTM, ANQGSEA. V lost 6 bases and J lost 4; bases outside the gene matches: 10. The CDR3 consists of 15 residues. CDR3 in amino acids: CSVKERLAEYNEQFF. DNA for the CDR3: TGCAGCGTGAAAGAGAGACTAGCGGAGTACAATGAGCAGTTCTTC.

The chain links TRBV10-2 to TRBJ1-6; 7 nucleotides line up with TRBD1. CDR3 length equals 14 residues. Trimming cost V 7 bases and J 7 bases; bases outside gene matches: 7. From germline, CDR1 is WSHSY and CDR2 SAAADI. CDR3 DNA sequence: TGCGCCAGCACTACCGGGACAGCGAATTCACCCCTCCACTTT. This translates into CASTTGTANSPLHF.

The sample holds a few counts of this clone. The chain combines TRBV30 with TRBJ1-3; D is unresolved. This CDR3 contains 15 residues. CDR1 is GTSNPN and CDR2 is SVGIG in the germline V gene (reference sequence). V lost 5 bases, J lost 0 bases, and 14 bases lay in between. CDR3 region: CAWSRRENSGNTIYF. CDR3 in DNA: TGTGCCTGGTCCCGGCGGGAAAACTCTGGAAACACCATATATTTT.

The chain combines TRBV7-8 with TRBJ1-2, with 8 bases identical to TRBD1. The CDR3 runs to 16 residues. The V gene end was trimmed by 1 base and the J gene end by 4 bases; junction bases not matched to a gene: 8. CDR1 is SGHVS and CDR2 is FQNEAQ in the germline V gene. The CDR3 nucleotides read TGTGCCAGCAGCTTAGGGGCAGGGGGCGCCGGCTATGGCTACACCTTC. Translated, it gives CASSLGAGGAGYGYTF.

CDR3 nucleotide sequence: TGCGCCAGCAGCTTTATTCGTGATGAGCAGTTCTTC. Translating it yields CASSFIRDEQFF. The rearrangement joins TRBV5-1 to TRBJ2-1; no firm D call. The CDR3 consists of 12 residues. Germline CDR1 SGHRS, CDR2 YFSETQ. V was pared by 2 bases and J by 8 bases, with 8 bases between.

The chain links TRBV28 to TRBJ2-7; 7 nucleotides line up with TRBD1. V was clipped by 5 bases and J by 7 bases; unmatched bases: 14. In germline, CDR1 is MDHEN, CDR2 SYDVKM. The CDR3 covers 15 residues. The CDR3 nucleotides are TGTGCCAGCAGTCCTCAATTTAGACAGGGTGGGGAGCAGTACTTC. This gives the protein CASSPQFRQGGEQYF.

This clone showed up just once. The chain joins TRBV11-1 to TRBJ1-1; tentative D call: TRBD1 (6 bases). Between the trimmed V and J ends, which lost 8 bases and 5 bases, there was a span of 15 bases. The CDR3 has 13 residues. The germline gives CDR1 SGHAT, CDR2 FQDESV (reference sequence). As DNA, the CDR3 is TGTGCCAGCGGGGAACAGGGAGTTACTGAAGCTTTCTTT. Translation gives CASGEQGVTEAFF.

This chain joins TRBV25-1 and TRBJ1-2, with a tentative D call TRBD1 (5 bases). V dropped 1 base and J dropped 8 bases, with 11 bases sitting between them. CDR1 and CDR2 from the germline V gene are MGHDK and SYGVNS. The CDR3 contains 13 residues. The CDR3 spells CASSESGGVGYTF. The CDR3 DNA sequence: TGTGCCAGCAGTGAATCCGGAGGGGTCGGCTACACCTTC.

This clone was observed a few times. The J gene is TRBJ1-3, the V gene TRBV7-9, with 7 bases identical to TRBD1. Per germline, CDR1 SEHNR and CDR2 FQNEAQ (reference sequence). With V trimmed by 5 bases and J by 1 base, 8 bases remained unmatched. The CDR3 spans 16 residues. In DNA form, the CDR3 reads TGTGCCAGCAGCGGCAAAGACAGGGATTCTGGAAACACCATATATTTT. It codes for CASSGKDRDSGNTIYF.

This sequence joins TRBV7-9 and TRBJ2-7, with D tentatively TRBD1 (7 bases). Germline loops: CDR1 SEHNR, CDR2 FQNEAQ (reference sequence). This CDR3 spans 13 amino acids. V shed 4 bases and J shed 5 bases, with 12 bases lying between them. CDR3 sequence (DNA): TGTGCCAGCAGCTCGACAGGGAGGCACGAGCAGTACTTC. Amino acid sequence: CASSSTGRHEQYF.

This clone showed up just once. The chain employs TRBV5-1 and TRBJ1-6; tentatively, D is TRBD1 (6 bases). Germline V gene sequence: CDR1 SGHRS, CDR2 YFSETQ. The CDR3 is made up of 13 amino acids. V was trimmed by 8 bases and J by 6 bases, leaving 12 bases between them. The CDR3 sequence is CASADRSNSPLHF. The CDR3 DNA sequence: TGCGCCAGTGCCGACAGGTCTAATTCACCCCTCCACTTT.

The rearrangement joins TRBV24-1 to TRBJ2-1; TRBD2 might be the D (5 bases). Germline loops: CDR1 KGHDR, CDR2 SFDVKD. There are 16 residues in the CDR3. Trimming pared 3 bases from V and 10 bases from J, leaving 21 bases between. CDR3 DNA: TGTGCCACCAGTGATGGCGGTCCTCCGAGGGATAAGGAGCAGTTCTTC. Translated: CATSDGGPPRDKEQFF.

The gene calls are TRBV27 and TRBJ2-7; the D is unclear. This CDR3 contains 15 residues. Trimming stripped 6 bases from V and 0 bases from J, with 15 bases between. Germline V gene data show CDR1 as MNHEY and CDR2 as SMNVEV (reference sequence). CDR3 residues: CASSRVGGLSYEQYF. CDR3 DNA sequence: TGTGCCAGCAGCCGGGTCGGCGGTCTCTCCTACGAGCAGTACTTC.

The chain has TRBV2 and TRBJ1-2; unclear D gene. The germline V gene has CDR1 SNHLY and CDR2 FYNNEI. Trimming took 5 bases from V and 9 from J, leaving 19 bases between them. The CDR3 consists of 14 residues. The CDR3 loop reads CASSTSRTGDSYTF. Written as DNA, the CDR3 is TGTGCCAGCAGTACCAGTCGGACGGGAGATAGCTACACCTTC.

The chain carries TRBV10-1 and TRBJ2-7, with D perhaps matching TRBD2 (5 bases). Looked up from germline, CDR1 is WNHNN and CDR2 is SYGVQD (reference sequence). V lost 0 bases to trimming and J lost 6 bases, with 9 bases between them. This CDR3 contains 13 residues. The CDR3 reads CASSESGAGEQYF. The CDR3 DNA sequence: TGCGCCAGCAGTGAGTCCGGTGCGGGCGAGCAGTACTTC.

The V and J genes are TRBV5-1 and TRBJ2-5; 9 positions agree with TRBD2. The V gene end was trimmed by 3 bases and the J gene end by 5 bases; junction bases not matched to a gene: 11. The CDR3 sequence is 16 residues long. CDR1 SGHRS and CDR2 YFSETQ come from the germline V gene. CDR3 region: CASSSQPGLALETQYF. CDR3 sequence (DNA): TGCGCCAGCAGCTCACAACCGGGACTAGCCCTTGAGACCCAGTACTTC.

This rearrangement joins TRBV5-1 to TRBJ1-1; D perhaps matches TRBD1 (5 bases). The CDR3 consists of 16 residues. The V gene's germline CDR1 is SGHRS and CDR2 YFSETQ. V lost 4 bases and J 0 bases, leaving 16 bases between the germline ends. In DNA form, the CDR3 reads TGCGCCAGCAGCGCCCCCTCTGACAGAGTGAACACTGAAGCTTTCTTT. Amino acids: CASSAPSDRVNTEAFF.

The rearrangement joins TRBV2 to TRBJ1-2, with TRBD1 identical over 7 bases. Trimming removed 5 bases from V and 2 bases from J; junction bases left unmatched: 2. Germline loops: CDR1 SNHLY, CDR2 FYNNEI. The CDR3 spans 13 residues. The CDR3 DNA reads TGTGCCAGCAGTACGGGACAGAACTATGGCTACACCTTC. Amino acid sequence: CASSTGQNYGYTF.

The V call is TRBV5-4, the J call TRBJ1-1; the match to TRBD1 covers 7 bases. With V trimmed by 0 bases and J by 11 bases, 4 bases remained unmatched. Germline CDR1 reads SGHNT; CDR2 reads YYREEE (reference sequence). The CDR3 sequence is 12 residues long. In DNA, the CDR3 is TGTGCCAGCAGCTTGGCGACAGGGCAGGCTTTCTTT. Its protein is CASSLATGQAFF.

This clone was picked up a small number of times. The chain combines TRBV4-1 with TRBJ2-7; no firm D call. Germline V gives CDR1 MGHRA, CDR2 YSYEKL. V was trimmed by 3 bases and J by 0 bases, leaving 15 bases between them. The CDR3 length is 16 residues. CDR3 loop: CASSHYHAQSSYEQYF. CDR3 nucleotides: TGCGCCAGCAGCCATTACCACGCGCAAAGCTCCTACGAGCAGTACTTC.

V gene TRBV3-1 (or the pseudogene TRBV3-2) combines with J gene TRBJ2-2, with TRBD1 identical over 7 bases. J was trimmed by 0 bases and V by 6 bases; bases with no gene match: 7. This CDR3 comprises 16 residues. CDR1 LGHDT and CDR2 YNNKEL come from the germline V gene (reference sequence). The CDR3 region is CASRRTGAANTGELFF. The CDR3 DNA reads as TGTGCCAGCAGACGCACAGGGGCCGCGAACACCGGGGAGCTGTTTTTT.

The V call is TRBV7-2, the J call TRBJ2-1, with 7 bases that match TRBD2. V lost 1 base, J lost 10 bases, and 1 base stayed unmatched. Germline loops: CDR1 SGHTA, CDR2 FQGNSA. The CDR3 is made up of 12 amino acids. The CDR3 sequence: CASSLGLAEQFF. CDR3 coding DNA: TGTGCCAGCAGCTTAGGACTAGCAGAGCAGTTCTTC. Using reference TRBV7-2 and TRBJ2-1 for the parts outside the CDR3, the full variable domain is GAGVSQSPSNKVTEKGKDVELRCDPISGHTALYWYRQSLGQGLEFLIYFQGNSAPDKSGLPSDRFSAERTGGSVSTLTIQRTQQEDSAVYLCASSLGLAEQFFGPGTRLTVL.